The sample holds a few counts of the clone carrying this TCR beta chain. How the authors handled the data: Nucleated cell number was recorded as an estimate derived from reference gene primer amplification. Profiled with immunoSEQ multiplex PCR; TCRdb holds only in-frame clones, not every one. The V and J calls and clone size come from that table; D and trimming were worked out from the DNA. The repertoire has roughly 150,000 clones, about four fifths of them found once; the top ten carry 1.5% to 2%. This record comes from a study of blood T cell repertoires in COVID-19. Study in general: The study drew acute and convalescent COVID-19 samples from the United States, Italy and Spain. Sample material is recorded as cDNA or gDNA derived from T cells, B-cell-depleted T cells, or PBMCs.

Within 2 weeks of study entry, exposed participants had contacted a PCR-confirmed or clinician-diagnosed COVID-19 case. The receptor comes from a woman aged 18 to 35 who had been exposed to COVID-19. Specimen: PBMCs or T cells enriched from blood (not recorded which).

The CDR3 DNA follows: TGTGCCAGTAAGGACAGGGCGAGGAATCAGCCCCAGCATTTT. Encoded protein: CASKDRARNQPQHF. The V gene is TRBV19, the J gene TRBJ1-5; TRBD1 matches 8 bases. The CDR3 is made up of 14 amino acids. V dropped 7 bases and J dropped 4; count of bases not matched to a gene: 6. The germline V gene encodes CDR1 LNHDA and CDR2 SQIVND (reference sequence).